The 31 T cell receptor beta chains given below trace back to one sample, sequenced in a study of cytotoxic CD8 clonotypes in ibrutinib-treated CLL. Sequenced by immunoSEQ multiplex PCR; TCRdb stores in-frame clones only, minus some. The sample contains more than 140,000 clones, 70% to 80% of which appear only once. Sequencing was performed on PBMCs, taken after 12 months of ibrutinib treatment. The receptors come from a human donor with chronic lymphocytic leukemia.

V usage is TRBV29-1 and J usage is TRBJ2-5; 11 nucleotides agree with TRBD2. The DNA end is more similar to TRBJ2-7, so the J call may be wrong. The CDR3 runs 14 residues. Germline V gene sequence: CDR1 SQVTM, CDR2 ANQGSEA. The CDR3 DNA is TGCAGCGTTGTGACTAGCGGGGTAGCCTACGAGCAGTACTTC. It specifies CSVVTSGVAYEQYF.

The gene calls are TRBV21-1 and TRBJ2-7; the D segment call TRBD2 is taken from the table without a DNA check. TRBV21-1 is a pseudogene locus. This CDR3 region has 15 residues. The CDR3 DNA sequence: TGTGCCAGTTTTCCTCCGGTGGGGGGGCGGTTTGAGCAGTACTTC. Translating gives CASFPPVGGRFEQYF.

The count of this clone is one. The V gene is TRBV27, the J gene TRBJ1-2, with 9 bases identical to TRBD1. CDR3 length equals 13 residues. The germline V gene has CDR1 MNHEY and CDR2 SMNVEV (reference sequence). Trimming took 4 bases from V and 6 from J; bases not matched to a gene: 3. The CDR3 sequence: CASSSRTGDGYTF. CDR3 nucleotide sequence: TGTGCCAGCAGTTCCAGGACAGGGGATGGCTACACCTTC.

The CDR3 loop reads CASIRQSGGAASYGYTF. CDR3 nucleotide sequence: TGTGCCAGCATCCGTCAATCAGGGGGGGCGGCTAGCTATGGCTACACCTTC. The rearrangement uses TRBV5-5 and TRBJ1-2; 7 nucleotides align to TRBD1. Germline lookup yields CDR1 SGHKS and CDR2 YYEKEE (reference sequence). Trimming at V came to 6 bases and at J to 4 bases, leaving 18 bases not matched to a gene. The CDR3 contains 17 residues.

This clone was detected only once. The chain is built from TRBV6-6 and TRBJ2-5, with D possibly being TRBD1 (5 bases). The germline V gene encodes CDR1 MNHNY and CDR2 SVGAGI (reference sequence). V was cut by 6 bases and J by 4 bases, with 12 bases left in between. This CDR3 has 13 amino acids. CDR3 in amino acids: CASSIGHAETQYF. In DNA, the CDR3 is TGTGCCAGCAGCATCGGACATGCAGAGACCCAGTACTTC.

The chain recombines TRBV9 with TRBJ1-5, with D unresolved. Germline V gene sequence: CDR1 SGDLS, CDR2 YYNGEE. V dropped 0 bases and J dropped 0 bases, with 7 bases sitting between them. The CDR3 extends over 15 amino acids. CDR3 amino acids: CASSVGEYSNQPQHF. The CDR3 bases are TGTGCCAGCAGCGTAGGGGAGTATAGCAATCAGCCCCAGCATTTT.

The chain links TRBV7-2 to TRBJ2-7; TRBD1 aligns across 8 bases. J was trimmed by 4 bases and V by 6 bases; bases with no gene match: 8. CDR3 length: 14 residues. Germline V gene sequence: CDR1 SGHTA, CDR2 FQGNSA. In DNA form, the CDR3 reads TGTGCCAGCAGTCTCGCAGGGGGCCTATACGAGCAGTACTTC. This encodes CASSLAGGLYEQYF.

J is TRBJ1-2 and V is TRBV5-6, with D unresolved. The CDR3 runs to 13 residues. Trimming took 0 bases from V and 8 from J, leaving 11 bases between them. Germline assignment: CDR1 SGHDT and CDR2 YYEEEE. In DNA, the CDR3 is TGTGCCAGCAGCTTGGATTCAGTTTGGGGCTACACCTTC. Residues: CASSLDSVWGYTF.

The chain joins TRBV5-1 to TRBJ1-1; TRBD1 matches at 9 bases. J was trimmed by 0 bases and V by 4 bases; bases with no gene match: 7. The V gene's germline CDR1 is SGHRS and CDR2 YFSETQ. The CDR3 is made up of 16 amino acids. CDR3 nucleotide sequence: TGCGCCAGCAGCCCCGTACAGGGGGCGGTGAACACTGAAGCTTTCTTT. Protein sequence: CASSPVQGAVNTEAFF.

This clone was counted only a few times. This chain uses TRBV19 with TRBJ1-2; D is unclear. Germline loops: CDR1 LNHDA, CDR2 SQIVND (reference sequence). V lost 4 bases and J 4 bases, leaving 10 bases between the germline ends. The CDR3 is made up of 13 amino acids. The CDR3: CASSKETGYGYTF. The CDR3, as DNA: TGTGCCAGTAGTAAGGAGACGGGCTATGGCTACACCTTC.

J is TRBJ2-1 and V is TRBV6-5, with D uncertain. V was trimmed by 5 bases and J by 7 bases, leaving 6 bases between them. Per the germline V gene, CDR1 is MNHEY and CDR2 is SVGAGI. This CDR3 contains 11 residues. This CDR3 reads CASSGGNEQFF. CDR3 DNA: TGTGCCAGCAGTGGTGGGAATGAGCAGTTCTTC.

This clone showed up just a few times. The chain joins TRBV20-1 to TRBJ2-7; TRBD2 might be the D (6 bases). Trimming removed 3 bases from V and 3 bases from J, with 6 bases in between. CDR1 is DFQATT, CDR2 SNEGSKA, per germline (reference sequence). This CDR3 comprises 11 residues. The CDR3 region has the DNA TGCAGTGCTAGCGGGGGCTACGAGCAGTACTTC. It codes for CSASGGYEQYF.

The CDR3 is CASRGQGVGGAFF. The CDR3 DNA reads as TGTGCCAGCAGGGGACAGGGAGTCGGGGGAGCTTTCTTT. The chain is built from TRBV11-2 and TRBJ1-1; 9 bases match TRBD1. With V trimmed by 6 bases and J by 10 bases, 9 bases remained unmatched. Per germline, CDR1 SGHAT and CDR2 FQNNGV. The length of the CDR3 is 13 residues.

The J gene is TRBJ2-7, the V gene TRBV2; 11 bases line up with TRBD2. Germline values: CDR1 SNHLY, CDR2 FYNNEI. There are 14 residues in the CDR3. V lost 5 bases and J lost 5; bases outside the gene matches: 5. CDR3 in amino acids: CASSFSGGADEQYF. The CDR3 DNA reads TGTGCCAGCAGTTTTAGCGGGGGGGCGGACGAGCAGTACTTC.

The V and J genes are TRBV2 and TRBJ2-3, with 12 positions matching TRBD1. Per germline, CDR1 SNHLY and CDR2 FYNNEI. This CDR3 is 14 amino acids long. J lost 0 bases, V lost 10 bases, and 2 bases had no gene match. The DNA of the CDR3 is TGTGCCACCGGGACAGGGGGCAGCACAGATACGCAGTATTTT. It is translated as CATGTGGSTDTQYF.

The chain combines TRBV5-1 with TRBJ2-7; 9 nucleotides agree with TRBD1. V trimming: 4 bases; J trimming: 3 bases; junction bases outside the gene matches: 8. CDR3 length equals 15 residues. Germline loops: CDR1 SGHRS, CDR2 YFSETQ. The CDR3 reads CASSRPGQGLYEQYF. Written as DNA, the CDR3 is TGCGCCAGCAGCCGACCGGGACAGGGCCTCTACGAGCAGTACTTC.

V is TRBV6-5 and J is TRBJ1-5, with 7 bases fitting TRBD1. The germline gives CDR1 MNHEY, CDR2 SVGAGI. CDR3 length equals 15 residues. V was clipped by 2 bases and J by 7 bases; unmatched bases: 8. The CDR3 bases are TGTGCCAGCAGTTACAGACAGACAGGGTACCAGCCCCAGCATTTT. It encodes CASSYRQTGYQPQHF.

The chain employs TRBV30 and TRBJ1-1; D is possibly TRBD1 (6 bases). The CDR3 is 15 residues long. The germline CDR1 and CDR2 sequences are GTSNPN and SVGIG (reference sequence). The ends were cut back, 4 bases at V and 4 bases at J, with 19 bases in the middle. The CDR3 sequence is CAWTRGITFSTEAFF. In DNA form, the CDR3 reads TGTGCCTGGACTAGGGGGATCACATTTAGCACTGAAGCTTTCTTT.

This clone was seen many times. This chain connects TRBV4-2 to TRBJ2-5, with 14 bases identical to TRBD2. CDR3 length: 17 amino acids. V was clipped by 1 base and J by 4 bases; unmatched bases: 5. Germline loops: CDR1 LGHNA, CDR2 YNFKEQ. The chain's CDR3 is CASSQVTSGGAPETQYF. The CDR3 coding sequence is TGTGCCAGCAGCCAAGTGACTAGCGGGGGGGCCCCAGAGACCCAGTACTTC.

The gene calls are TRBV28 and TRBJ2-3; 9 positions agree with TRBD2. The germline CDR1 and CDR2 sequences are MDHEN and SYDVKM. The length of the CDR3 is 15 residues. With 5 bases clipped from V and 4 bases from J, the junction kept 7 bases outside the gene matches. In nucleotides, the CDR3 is TGTGCCAGCAGTCGCGGGGGGGTACGAGCAGATACGCAGTATTTT. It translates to CASSRGGVRADTQYF.

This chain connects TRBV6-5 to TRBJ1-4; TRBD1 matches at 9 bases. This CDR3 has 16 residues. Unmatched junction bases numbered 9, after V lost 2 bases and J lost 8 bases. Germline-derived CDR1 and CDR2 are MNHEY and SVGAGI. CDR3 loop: CASSYGEGTGSEKLFF. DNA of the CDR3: TGTGCCAGCAGTTACGGGGAGGGGACAGGGTCAGAAAAACTGTTTTTT.

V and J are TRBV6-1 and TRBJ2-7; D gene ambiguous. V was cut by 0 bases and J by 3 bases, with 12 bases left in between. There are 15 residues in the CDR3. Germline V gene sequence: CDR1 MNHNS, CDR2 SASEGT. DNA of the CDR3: TGTGCCAGCAGTGAAGCAGGGCTTACCGACTACGAGCAGTACTTC. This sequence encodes CASSEAGLTDYEQYF.

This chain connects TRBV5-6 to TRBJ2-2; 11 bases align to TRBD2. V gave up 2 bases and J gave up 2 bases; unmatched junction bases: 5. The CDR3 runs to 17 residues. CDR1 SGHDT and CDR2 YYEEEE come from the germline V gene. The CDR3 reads CASSFPGLAGNTGELFF. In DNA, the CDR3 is TGTGCCAGCAGCTTCCCCGGACTAGCGGGTAACACCGGGGAGCTGTTTTTT.

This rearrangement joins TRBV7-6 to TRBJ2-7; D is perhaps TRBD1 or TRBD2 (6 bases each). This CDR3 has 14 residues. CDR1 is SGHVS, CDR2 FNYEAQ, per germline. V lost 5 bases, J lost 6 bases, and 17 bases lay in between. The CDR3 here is CASSQRGAQGEQYF. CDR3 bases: TGTGCCAGCAGCCAAAGGGGGGCGCAGGGCGAGCAGTACTTC.

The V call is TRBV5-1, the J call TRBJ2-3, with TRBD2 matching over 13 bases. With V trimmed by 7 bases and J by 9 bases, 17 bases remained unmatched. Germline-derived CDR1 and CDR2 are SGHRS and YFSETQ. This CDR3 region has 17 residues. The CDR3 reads CASGLHHGLAGALTQYF. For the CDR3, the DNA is TGCGCCAGCGGACTCCATCACGGACTAGCGGGAGCACTAACGCAGTATTTT.

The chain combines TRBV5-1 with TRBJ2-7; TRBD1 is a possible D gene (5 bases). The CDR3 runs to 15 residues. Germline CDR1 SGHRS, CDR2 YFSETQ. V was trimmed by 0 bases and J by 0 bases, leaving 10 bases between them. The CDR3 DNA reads TGCGCCAGCAGCTTGGGACAGTCGAGCTCCTACGAGCAGTACTTC. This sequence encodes CASSLGQSSSYEQYF.

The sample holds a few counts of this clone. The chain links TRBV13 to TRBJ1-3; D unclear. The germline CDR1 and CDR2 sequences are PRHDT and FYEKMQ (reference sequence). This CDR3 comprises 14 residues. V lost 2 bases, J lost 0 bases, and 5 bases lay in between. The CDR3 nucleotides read TGTGCCAGCAGCTTAACTGGCTCTGGAAACACCATATATTTT. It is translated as CASSLTGSGNTIYF.

Written as DNA, the CDR3 is TGTGCTAGTGGTTTGGTACATGAGGGGTGGAGGTATGGCTACACCTTC. Translating it yields CASGLVHEGWRYGYTF. This chain links TRBV12-5 with TRBJ1-2; D may be TRBD1 (5 bases). The CDR3 loop spans 16 amino acids. CDR1 and CDR2 from the germline V gene are LGHNT and FRNRAP. V was pared by 0 bases and J by 5 bases, with 16 bases between.

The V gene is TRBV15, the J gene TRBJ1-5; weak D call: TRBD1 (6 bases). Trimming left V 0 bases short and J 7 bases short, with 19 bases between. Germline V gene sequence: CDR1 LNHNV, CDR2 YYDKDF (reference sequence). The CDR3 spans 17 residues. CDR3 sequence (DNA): TGTGCCACCAGCAGAGAAAGGGCAGGGGCACGGTTGCAGCCCCAGCATTTT. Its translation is CATSRERAGARLQPQHF.

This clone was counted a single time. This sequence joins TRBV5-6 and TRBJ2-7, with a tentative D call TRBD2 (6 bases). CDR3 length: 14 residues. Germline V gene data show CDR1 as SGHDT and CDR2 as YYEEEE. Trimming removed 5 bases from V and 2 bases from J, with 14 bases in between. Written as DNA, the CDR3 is TGTGCCAGCAGTTTACTAGCTGGTCCCTACGAGCAGTACTTC. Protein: CASSLLAGPYEQYF.

DNA for the CDR3: TGTGCCAGCAGCCCCAGGGGGTTGAGCTCCTACAATGAGCAGTTCTTC. Its protein is CASSPRGLSSYNEQFF. This chain links TRBV14 with TRBJ2-1; the match to TRBD1 covers 7 bases. Germline V gene sequence: CDR1 SGHDN, CDR2 FVKESK. The CDR3 loop spans 16 amino acids. The V segment lost 4 bases and the J segment 0 bases; nucleotides outside the gene matches: 6.